The 32 T cell receptor beta chains presented below share a single source sample, sequenced in a study of molecular identifiers for immune sequencing clone quantification (dated by TCRdb to the late 2010s). Libraries were made using PCR. Sequenced on a NextSeq 500. TCRdb's own reprocessing of the public reads used fastp at Q25 and MiXCR and kept productive beta chains. A single entry per CDR3 protein holds the most common genes and DNA from its merged rows. This sample gives over 90,000 distinct CDR3 sequences in total; less than 35% of them show up just once. Less than 10% of the sample lies in the top ten. The source material was naive CD8+ T cells from blood, with Jurkat cell RNA spiked in. Explained via the paper, the cell subset or site label denotes: FACS-sorted CD8+CD4-CCR7+CD45RA+ naive T cells. These receptors all stem from a human donor in good health. Some libraries in this study had Jurkat cell RNA spiked in.

The rearrangement uses TRBV28 and TRBJ2-3, with a possible D match to TRBD1 (6 bases). The germline gives CDR1 MDHEN, CDR2 SYDVKM. The CDR3 covers 15 residues. The V gene lost 2 bases and the J gene lost 2 bases, with 11 bases spanning the gap. CDR3 sequence reads: CASSLAGAPTDTQYF. DNA of the CDR3: TGTGCCAGCAGTTTAGCAGGGGCCCCCACAGATACGCAGTATTTT.

This clonotype has a handful of counts. The chain links TRBV7-8 to TRBJ2-1; maybe TRBD1 (5 bases). V was cut by 4 bases and J by 8 bases, with 12 bases left in between. The germline gives CDR1 SGHVS, CDR2 FQNEAQ. The CDR3 has 13 amino acids. The CDR3 spells CASSSIRAHEQFF. The CDR3 region has the DNA TGTGCCAGCAGCTCGATCAGGGCCCATGAGCAGTTCTTC.

Of note for this clonotype: A read error is possible here, since a much larger clone lies one base away. This CDR3 is CASSGLLGARDTQNF. For the CDR3, the DNA is TGTGCCAGCAGCGGACTTCTCGGGGCCCGAGATACGCAGAATTTT. The chain employs TRBV28 and TRBJ2-3; D might be TRBD1 or TRBD2, each matching 5 bases. The CDR3 is made up of 15 amino acids. Germline loops: CDR1 MDHEN, CDR2 SYDVKM.

This clonotype has ten or more counts. The V call is TRBV7-8, the J call TRBJ2-2, with D possibly being TRBD2 (5 bases). V lost 6 bases, J lost 6 bases, and 11 bases lay in between. Germline V gene lookup returns CDR1 SGHVS and CDR2 FQNEAQ. There are 13 residues in the CDR3. CDR3 in amino acids: CASSRGISGELFF. In nucleotides, the CDR3 is TGTGCCAGCAGTCGGGGAATCTCCGGGGAGCTGTTTTTT.

V gene TRBV2 combines with J gene TRBJ2-7, with TRBD2 matching 7 bases. CDR3 length: 10 residues. Germline V CDR1 and CDR2: SNHLY, FYNNEI. J was trimmed by 6 bases and V by 8 bases; bases with no gene match: 1. The chain's CDR3 is CASGGGEQYF. The CDR3 coding sequence is TGTGCCAGCGGGGGGGGCGAGCAGTACTTC.

This clonotype was picked up a small number of times. The chain uses TRBV10-3 and TRBJ2-5; TRBD2 aligns across 7 bases. The CDR3 is 12 residues long. The junction had 0 bases not matched to a gene; V was cut back by 3 bases and J by 5 bases. Germline assignment: CDR1 ENHRY and CDR2 SYGVKD. CDR3 residues: CAISELAETQYF. CDR3 coding DNA: TGTGCCATCAGTGAACTAGCGGAGACCCAGTACTTC.

This clonotype appeared a few times. The CDR3: CASSPGERGEKLFF. The CDR3 region has the DNA TGTGCCAGCAGCCCCGGGGAGAGGGGTGAAAAACTGTTTTTT. The chain employs TRBV9 and TRBJ1-4, with D possibly matching TRBD1 (5 bases). CDR1 and CDR2 from the germline V gene are SGDLS and YYNGEE. The CDR3 totals 14 residues. Trimming removed 4 bases from V and 7 bases from J, with 14 bases in between.

This clonotype was observed a few times. The chain joins TRBV6-5 to TRBJ1-2; D might be TRBD1 (5 bases). CDR3 length equals 14 residues. CDR1 is MNHEY, CDR2 SVGAGI, per germline. Trimming took off 2 bases at V and 2 bases at J, with 9 bases between the two ends. For the CDR3, the DNA is TGTGCCAGCAGTTACGCGGGGGTGAACTATGGCTACACCTTC. Its translation is CASSYAGVNYGYTF.

The rearrangement links TRBV27 to TRBJ1-3; D gene ambiguous. This CDR3 spans 15 amino acids. Between the trimmed V and J ends, which lost 3 bases and 0 bases, there was a span of 9 bases. Germline V gene lookup returns CDR1 MNHEY and CDR2 SMNVEV (reference sequence). CDR3 DNA sequence: TGTGCCAGCAGTTTGGCGTTTAGCTCTGGAAACACCATATATTTT. Its translation is CASSLAFSSGNTIYF.

V is TRBV10-3 and J is TRBJ2-7, with D perhaps matching TRBD1 (6 bases). V shed 7 bases and J shed 2 bases, with 18 bases lying between them. Germline CDR1 and CDR2: ENHRY and SYGVKD. The CDR3 is 15 residues long. CDR3 nucleotides: TGTGCCATCACCCGACAGGACAAGGGCACCTACGAGCAGTACTTC. Residues: CAITRQDKGTYEQYF.

Note on this clonotype: A junction end diverges from the germline sequence, so it may reflect a read error. The V and J genes are TRBV4-1 and TRBJ1-2; D is uncertain. The CDR3 contains 17 residues. Germline assignment: CDR1 MGHRA and CDR2 YSYEKL. The CDR3 sequence is CASSLHRVAQAHGGYPF. DNA for the CDR3: TGCGCCAGCAGTCTTCACCGCGTGGCGCAGGCTCATGGTGGCTACCCCTTC.

There are a few counts of this clonotype. One base away lies a much larger clone, so this may be a sequencing read error. The DNA of the CDR3 is TGTGCCAGCAGTCGTCTACAGGCCCCGATTATCATTCAGTACTTC. This encodes CASSRLQAPIIIQYF. V and J are TRBV7-2 and TRBJ2-4; tentatively, D is TRBD1 (5 bases). Germline CDR1 reads SGHTA; CDR2 reads FQGNSA. Trimming stripped 6 bases from V and 9 bases from J, with 21 bases between. CDR3 length: 15 residues.

The chain combines TRBV7-8 with TRBJ2-7, with a tentative D call TRBD1 (6 bases). In germline, CDR1 is SGHVS, CDR2 FQNEAQ. This CDR3 region has 14 residues. Deletions cut 3 bases from V and 2 bases from J, with 11 bases between. The CDR3 loop is CASSFLGGTYEQYF. Written as DNA, the CDR3 is TGTGCCAGCAGCTTCTTAGGGGGTACCTACGAGCAGTACTTC. The full variable domain, completed using reference TRBV7-8 and TRBJ2-7, is GAGVSQSPRYKVAKRGQDVALRCDPISGHVSLFWYQQALGQGPEFLTYFQNEAQLDKSGLPSDRFFAERPEGSVSTLKIQRTQQEDSAVYLCASSFLGGTYEQYFGPGTRLTVT.

Concerning this clonotype itself: This may stem from a read error, because a much larger clone lies one nucleotide away. This sequence joins TRBV7-2 and TRBJ1-3; D might be TRBD1 (5 bases). CDR3 size: 17 residues. Germline V lookup: CDR1 SGHTA, CDR2 FQGNSA. V dropped 1 base and J dropped 2 bases, with 15 bases sitting between them. The CDR3 region has the DNA TGTGCCAGCAGCTTAGTACCGGGGCTCAGCCCTGGAAACACCATATATTTT. Translation: CASSLVPGLSPGNTIYF.

This clonotype was seen repeatedly, ten times or more. The chain carries TRBV28 and TRBJ1-5, with D unresolved. This CDR3 comprises 12 residues. The V gene lost 1 base and the J gene lost 3 bases, with 1 base spanning the gap. In germline, CDR1 is MDHEN, CDR2 SYDVKM. The CDR3 region has the DNA TGTGCCAGCAGTTTATTCAATCAGCCCCAGCATTTT. It encodes CASSLFNQPQHF.

The V call is TRBV27, the J call TRBJ2-3, with D possibly being TRBD2 (5 bases). The CDR3 totals 11 residues. The germline gives CDR1 MNHEY, CDR2 SMNVEV (reference sequence). V was trimmed by 9 bases and J by 3 bases, leaving 7 bases between them. The CDR3 region is CARRGTDTQYF. The CDR3 nucleotides are TGTGCCAGGAGAGGGACAGATACGCAGTATTTT.

This chain connects TRBV12-3 or TRBV12-4 to TRBJ2-5; weak D call: TRBD2 (5 bases). Trimming took off 10 bases at V and 2 bases at J, with 11 bases between the two ends. The length of the CDR3 is 12 residues. The CDR3 DNA follows: TGTGCCACGAGCGGTGGACAAGAGACCCAGTACTTC. Translating it yields CATSGGQETQYF.

As concerns this clonotype: A much larger clone is a single base away; this may be a read error. The CDR3 reads CASSFRHQNTGAFF. DNA for the CDR3: TGCGCCAGCAGCTTCCGACACCAGAACACTGGAGCTTTCTTT. The chain employs TRBV5-1 and TRBJ1-1, with unresolved D. The CDR3 covers 14 residues. CDR1 and CDR2 from the germline V gene are SGHRS and YFSETQ.

The chain has TRBV28 and TRBJ2-1; 11 positions agree with TRBD2. The CDR3 is 16 amino acids. Looked up from germline, CDR1 is MDHEN and CDR2 is SYDVKM. Trimming took 6 bases from V and 0 from J; bases not matched to a gene: 4. This chain's CDR3 is CASSPGLAGSYNEQFF. The CDR3 DNA sequence: TGTGCCAGCAGCCCCGGACTAGCGGGCTCCTACAATGAGCAGTTCTTC.

The gene calls are TRBV15 and TRBJ2-1, with 8 bases aligning to TRBD1. Germline V gene sequence: CDR1 LNHNV, CDR2 YYDKDF (reference sequence). Trimming took 3 bases from V and 9 from J; bases not matched to a gene: 4. The CDR3 contains 13 residues. Here the CDR3 DNA reads TGTGCCACCAGCAGTTCAGGGGGCAGTGAGCAGTTCTTC. Its protein is CATSSSGGSEQFF.

Details on this clonotype: A much larger clone sits a single nucleotide away, making a read error possible. No conserved phenylalanine or tryptophan ends this CDR3, so it is likely a read error. The rearrangement links TRBV7-2 to TRBJ1-1; 9 positions match TRBD1. V shed 1 base and J 7 bases; nucleotides not matched to a gene: 4. This CDR3 spans 14 amino acids. Germline loops: CDR1 SGHTA, CDR2 FQGNSA. DNA of the CDR3: TGTGCCAGCAGCTTAGTCCCGGGACAGGGTGAAGCTTTCATT. Translated: CASSLVPGQGEAFI.

This clonotype was counted between two and nine times. The chain carries TRBV7-2 and TRBJ2-3; 10 bases agree with TRBD2. The CDR3 sequence is 18 residues long. V lost 5 bases and J lost 1; bases outside the gene matches: 12. Germline V gene lookup returns CDR1 SGHTA and CDR2 FQGNSA. The CDR3 is CASSNIRLAGLGTDTQYF. The CDR3 DNA reads TGTGCCAGCAGCAACATCCGACTAGCGGGTTTGGGCACAGATACGCAGTATTTT.

Of note for this clonotype: A much larger clonotype is one base distant, so this may be a read error. V and J are TRBV5-3 and TRBJ2-7; TRBD2 matches at 7 bases. TRBV5-3 qualifies as an ORF whose function is uncertain. CDR3 size: 14 residues. The CDR3 loop reads CASSLPSGPFEQYF. CDR3 in DNA: TGTGCCAGCAGCTTACCTAGCGGCCCCTTCGAGCAGTACTTC.

This clonotype was seen only a few times. The chain combines TRBV28 with TRBJ1-2; no reliable D call. This CDR3 has 15 residues. Trimming removed 6 bases at V and 2 bases at J, with 16 bases between. Germline V CDR1 and CDR2: MDHEN, SYDVKM. The CDR3 DNA reads as TGTGCCAGCAGCCCAGACACGTATACAAACTATGGCTACACCTTC. It yields the protein CASSPDTYTNYGYTF.

This clonotype was counted at least ten times. J is TRBJ2-3 and V is TRBV25-1; 8 bases align to TRBD2. Germline V gives CDR1 MGHDK, CDR2 SYGVNS. The ends lost 3 bases at V and 5 bases at J; junction bases unmatched: 7. This CDR3 has 15 amino acids. The CDR3 nucleotides read TGTGCCAGCAGTGATCCAGCGGGAGCTGGAGATACGCAGTATTTT. Its protein product is CASSDPAGAGDTQYF.

CDR3 sequence: CSARGLADTQYF. The CDR3 DNA reads as TGCAGTGCTAGAGGCCTAGCGGATACGCAGTATTTT. The V call is TRBV20-1, the J call TRBJ2-3; D is perhaps TRBD2 (6 bases). This CDR3 contains 12 residues. CDR1 and CDR2 (germline): DFQATT, SNEGSKA (reference sequence). The V end lost 1 base, the J end lost 6 bases, and 8 bases lay between the germline ends.

This clonotype was picked up a small number of times. The rearrangement links TRBV28 to TRBJ2-7; weak D call: TRBD2 (5 bases). Trimming removed 6 bases from V and 1 base from J, with 10 bases in between. The CDR3 length is 13 residues. Germline V lookup: CDR1 MDHEN, CDR2 SYDVKM. The CDR3 nucleotides read TGTGCCAGCAGCATCGGACTTTCCTACGAGCAGTACTTC. It codes for CASSIGLSYEQYF.

This clonotype was counted a few times. CDR3 coding DNA: TGTGCCAGCAGGCAGGCTACCCTCCCGTGGGCCAACGTCCTGACTTTC. Amino acids: CASRQATLPWANVLTF. The rearrangement uses TRBV6-2 or TRBV6-3 and TRBJ2-6; D is unresolved. Per germline, CDR1 MNHEY and CDR2 SVGEGT. The length of the CDR3 is 16 residues. Trimming pared 6 bases from V and 5 bases from J, leaving 17 bases between.

There are a few counts of this clonotype. One junction end does not reproduce the germline sequence, and a read error may be involved. The chain is built from TRBV7-9 and TRBJ2-6; D is perhaps TRBD1 or TRBD2 (6 bases each). Germline lookup yields CDR1 SEHNR and CDR2 FQNEAQ (reference sequence). This CDR3 region has 11 residues. The chain's CDR3 is CASPGATVLTF. CDR3 nucleotide sequence: TGTGCCTCCCCGGGGGCCACCGTCCTGACTTTC. The whole variable domain, filled in from reference TRBV7-9 and TRBJ2-6, reads DTGVSQNPRHKITKRGQNVTFRCDPISEHNRLYWYRQTLGQGPEFLTYFQNEAQLEKSRLLSDRFSAERPKGSFSTLEIQRTEQGDSAMYLCASPGATVLTFGAGSRLTVL.

This clonotype has a count of ten or more. The rearrangement links TRBV6-5 to TRBJ2-4; perhaps TRBD2 as D (5 bases). The CDR3 consists of 15 residues. Trimming cost V 4 bases and J 1 base, with 11 bases left between them. Germline V gene data show CDR1 as MNHEY and CDR2 as SVGAGI. The CDR3, as DNA: TGTGCCAGCAGTTTAGCTACGGGGGCCAAAAACATTCAGTACTTC. Its translation is CASSLATGAKNIQYF.

The rearrangement links TRBV11-3 to TRBJ2-2; possible D gene TRBD2, 6 bases. The CDR3 has 15 amino acids. Trimming cost V 5 bases and J 5 bases, with 15 bases left between them. The germline V gene encodes CDR1 SGHNT and CDR2 YENEEA. The CDR3 protein is CASSPTGAGTGELFF. The CDR3 DNA reads as TGTGCCAGCAGCCCCACGGGAGCCGGGACCGGGGAGCTGTTTTTT.

Regarding this clonotype: The junction departs from the called germline gene at one end, perhaps through a read error. V is TRBV20-1 and J is TRBJ1-1; D may be TRBD1 (5 bases). CDR1 and CDR2 from the germline V gene are DFQATT and SNEGSKA (reference sequence). The CDR3 length is 12 residues. Here the CDR3 DNA reads TGCAGGGCTAGGCCGCAGGGAACTGAAGCTTTCTTT. This translates into CRARPQGTEAFF.